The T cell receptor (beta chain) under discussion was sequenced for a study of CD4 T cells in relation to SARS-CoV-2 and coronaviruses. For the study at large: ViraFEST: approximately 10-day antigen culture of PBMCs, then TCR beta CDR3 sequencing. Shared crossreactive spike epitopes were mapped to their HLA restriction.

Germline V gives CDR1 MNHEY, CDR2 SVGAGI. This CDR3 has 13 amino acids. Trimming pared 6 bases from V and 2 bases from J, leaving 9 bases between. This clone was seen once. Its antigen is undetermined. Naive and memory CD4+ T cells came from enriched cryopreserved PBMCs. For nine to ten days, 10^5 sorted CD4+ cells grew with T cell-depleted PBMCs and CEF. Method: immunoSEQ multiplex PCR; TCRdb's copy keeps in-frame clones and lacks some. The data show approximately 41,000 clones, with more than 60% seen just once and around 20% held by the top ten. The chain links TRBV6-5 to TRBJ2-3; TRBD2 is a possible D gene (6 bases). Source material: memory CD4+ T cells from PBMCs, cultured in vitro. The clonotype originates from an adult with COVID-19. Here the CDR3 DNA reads TGTGCCAGCAGGTCGGGAGCCACAGATACGCAGTATTTT. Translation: CASRSGATDTQYF.